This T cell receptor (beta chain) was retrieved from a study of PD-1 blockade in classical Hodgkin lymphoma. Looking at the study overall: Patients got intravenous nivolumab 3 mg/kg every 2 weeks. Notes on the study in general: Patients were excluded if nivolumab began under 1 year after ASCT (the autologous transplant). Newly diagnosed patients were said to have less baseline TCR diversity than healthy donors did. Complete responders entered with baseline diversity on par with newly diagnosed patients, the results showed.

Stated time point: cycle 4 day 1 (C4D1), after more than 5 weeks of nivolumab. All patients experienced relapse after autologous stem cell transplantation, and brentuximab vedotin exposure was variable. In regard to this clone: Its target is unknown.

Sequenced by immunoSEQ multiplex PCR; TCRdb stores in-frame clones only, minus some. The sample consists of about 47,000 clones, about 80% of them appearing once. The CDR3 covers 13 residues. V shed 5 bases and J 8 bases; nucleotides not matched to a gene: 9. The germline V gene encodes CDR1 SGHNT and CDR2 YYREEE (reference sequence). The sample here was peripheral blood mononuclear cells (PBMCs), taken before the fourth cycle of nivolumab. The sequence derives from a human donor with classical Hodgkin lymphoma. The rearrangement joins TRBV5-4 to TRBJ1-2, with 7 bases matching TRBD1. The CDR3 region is CASSFGDRVGYTF. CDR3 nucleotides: TGTGCCAGCAGTTTCGGAGACAGGGTCGGCTACACCTTC.